These 6 T cell receptor beta chains came from one sample sequenced in a study of T cell repertoires in cytomegalovirus infection (dated by TCRdb to about 2019). Sequencing used an Illumina HiSeq 1500. Clones were called with MiXCR by TCRdb after fastp trimmed the public reads at Q25, and only in-frame beta chains were retained. Entries are consolidated by CDR3 protein sequence, retaining the most common genes and DNA. This sample is represented by 550,000 to 850,000 distinct CDR3 sequences; around 31% of them were singletons. The top ten clones comprise around a sixth of the sample. The antigens for these receptors are not known. The sample's treatment or condition label, decoded: in vitro stimulation with specific CMV peptide epitopes to enrich CMV-specific T cells. The sample was cultured PBMCs, taken from culture after CMV antigen stimulation. The source of these receptors is a human donor in good health (CMV status not recorded). Some clones in this sample may be carry-over from other donors' samples.

The rearrangement uses TRBV6-5 and TRBJ1-3; D is uncertain. Germline V lookup: CDR1 MNHEY, CDR2 SVGAGI. V lost 4 bases and J 3 bases, leaving 16 bases between the germline ends. This CDR3 contains 16 residues. CDR3 region: CASSWRREANGNTIYF. The DNA for the CDR3 is TGTGCCAGCAGTTGGAGGCGGGAGGCAAATGGAAACACCATATATTTT.

The rearrangement uses TRBV7-9 and TRBJ2-1; tentatively, D is TRBD2 (6 bases). V lost 1 base and J 7 bases, leaving 14 bases between the germline ends. Germline V lookup: CDR1 SEHNR, CDR2 FQNEAQ (reference sequence). The CDR3 has 15 amino acids. The CDR3 bases are TGTGCCAGCAGCTTAGTACTAGCTTCCCGGAATGAGCAGTTCTTC. It codes for CASSLVLASRNEQFF.

CDR3 sequence (DNA): TGTGCCATCAGTGAGTCGGGGGTGTACAATGAGCAGTTCTTC. This gives the protein CAISESGVYNEQFF. The rearrangement joins TRBV10-3 to TRBJ2-1, with D perhaps assigned TRBD1 or TRBD2 (5 bases each). Trimming took 0 bases from V and 4 from J, leaving 7 bases between them. This CDR3 contains 14 residues. Germline assignment: CDR1 ENHRY and CDR2 SYGVKD.

V gene TRBV5-1 combines with J gene TRBJ2-2; D not certain. Germline CDR1 reads SGHRS; CDR2 reads YFSETQ. The CDR3 is 14 residues long. The V end lost 1 base, the J end lost 4 bases, and 8 bases lay between the germline ends. For the CDR3, the DNA is TGCGCCAGCAGCTTGTCGTCAGTCACCGGGGAGCTGTTTTTT. Its protein is CASSLSSVTGELFF.

This clonotype occurred a few times. The V gene is TRBV11-2, the J gene TRBJ2-5; no clear D gene. Trimming shortened V by 1 base and J by 4 bases, and 10 bases separated the two germline ends. CDR3 length equals 14 residues. CDR1 and CDR2 (germline): SGHAT, FQNNGV. The CDR3 loop reads CASSLVTPRETQYF. CDR3 sequence (DNA): TGTGCCAGCAGCTTAGTAACCCCGCGAGAGACCCAGTACTTC.

In this sample, this clonotype turned up a few times. V and J are TRBV5-6 and TRBJ2-5, with a tentative D call TRBD1 (6 bases). Germline assignment: CDR1 SGHDT and CDR2 YYEEEE. CDR3 length equals 14 residues. V was pared by 1 base and J by 5 bases, with 12 bases between. For the CDR3, the DNA is TGTGCCAGCAGCTTGCTAACAGGGTTCGAGACCCAGTACTTC. Residues: CASSLLTGFETQYF. The full variable domain, its missing parts supplied by reference TRBV5-6 and TRBJ2-5, is DAGVTQSPTHLIKTRGQQVTLRCSPKSGHDTVSWYQQALGQGPQFIFQYYEEEERQRGNFPDRFSGHQFPNYSSELNVNALLLGDSALYLCASSLLTGFETQYFGPGTRLLVL.